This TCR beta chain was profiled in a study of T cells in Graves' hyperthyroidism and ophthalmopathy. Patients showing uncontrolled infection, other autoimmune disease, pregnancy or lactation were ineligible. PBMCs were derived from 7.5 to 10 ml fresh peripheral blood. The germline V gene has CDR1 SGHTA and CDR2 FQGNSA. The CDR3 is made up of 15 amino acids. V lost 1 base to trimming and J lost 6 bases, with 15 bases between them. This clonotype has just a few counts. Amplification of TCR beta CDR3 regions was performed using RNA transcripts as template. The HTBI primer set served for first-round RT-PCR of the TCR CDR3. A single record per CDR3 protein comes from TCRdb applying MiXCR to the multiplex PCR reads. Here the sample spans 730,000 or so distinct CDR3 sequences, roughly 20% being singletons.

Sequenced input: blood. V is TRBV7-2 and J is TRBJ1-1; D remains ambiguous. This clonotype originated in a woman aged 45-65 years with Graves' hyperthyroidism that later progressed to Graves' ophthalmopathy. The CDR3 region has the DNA TGTGCCAGCAGCTTAGTTGGCAGGTTAAGGCCTGAAGCTTTCTTT. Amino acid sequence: CASSLVGRLRPEAFF.